The 14 T cell receptor beta chains presented below share a single source sample, sequenced in a study of STAT5B mutations in CD4+ large granular lymphocyte leukemia. Generated by immunoSEQ multiplex PCR, the TCRdb table keeps only in-frame clones and is missing some. The sample gives tens of thousands of clones, approximately 90% of which show up once; around 3.3% is in the top ten. The sequenced sample was CD4+ T cells from blood buffy coats. The source is a human donor in good health.

This clone has a handful of counts. The chain couples TRBV7-8 to TRBJ2-7, with TRBD1 matching 9 bases. J gave up 2 bases and V 5 bases, and 7 bases lay outside the gene matches. CDR1 is SGHVS and CDR2 is FQNEAQ in the germline V gene. CDR3 size: 15 residues. Written as DNA, the CDR3 is TGTGCCAGCAGCCCCACGGGACAGGGACCCTACGAGCAGTACTTC. As protein: CASSPTGQGPYEQYF. Supplemented by reference TRBV7-8 and TRBJ2-7, the full variable domain reads GAGVSQSPRYKVAKRGQDVALRCDPISGHVSLFWYQQALGQGPEFLTYFQNEAQLDKSGLPSDRFFAERPEGSVSTLKIQRTQQEDSAVYLCASSPTGQGPYEQYFGPGTRLTVT.

This clone is a singleton in its sample. V gene TRBV28 combines with J gene TRBJ2-1; 11 positions match TRBD2. Trimming removed 3 bases from V and 8 bases from J; junction bases left unmatched: 15. The CDR3 is 18 amino acids. The germline gives CDR1 MDHEN, CDR2 SYDVKM. The CDR3 DNA sequence: TGTGCCAGCAGTTTGAGCCTAGCGGGAGGACCCCGAACGGATGAGCAGTTCTTC. Its protein product is CASSLSLAGGPRTDEQFF.

The chain is built from TRBV18 and TRBJ1-2; D gene ambiguous. Germline V gene sequence: CDR1 KGHSH, CDR2 LQKENI. CDR3 length: 13 amino acids. V shed 2 bases and J shed 7 bases, with 11 bases lying between them. The CDR3 DNA reads as TGTGCCAGCTCACCAGGAGAGGATCTTGGCTACACCTTC. Its protein product is CASSPGEDLGYTF.

The J gene is TRBJ2-7, the V gene TRBV5-1, with 7 bases lining up with TRBD1. CDR3 length: 16 residues. J lost 4 bases, V lost 0 bases, and 10 bases had no gene match. Germline V gene sequence: CDR1 SGHRS, CDR2 YFSETQ. For the CDR3, the DNA is TGCGCCAGCAGCTTGGGGGGCCGACAGGGAAAATACGAGCAGTACTTC. Translating gives CASSLGGRQGKYEQYF.

The chain recombines TRBV10-2 with TRBJ1-1; D is unclear. The CDR3 is 13 residues long. V shed 4 bases and J shed 6 bases, with 12 bases lying between them. Germline CDR1 WSHSY, CDR2 SAAADI. The CDR3 DNA is TGCGCCAGCAGTGTGGGCAGCCACTCTGAAGCTTTCTTT. Residues: CASSVGSHSEAFF.

The chain carries TRBV28 and TRBJ2-3, with TRBD2 matching 11 bases. This CDR3 has 15 amino acids. Germline lookup yields CDR1 MDHEN and CDR2 SYDVKM. The junction had 8 bases not matched to a gene; V was cut back by 5 bases and J by 7 bases. CDR3 region: CASSISSGGRHTQYF. CDR3 nucleotides: TGTGCCAGCAGTATATCTAGCGGGGGGAGGCATACGCAGTATTTT. Supplemented by reference TRBV28 and TRBJ2-3, the full variable domain reads DVKVTQSSRYLVKRTGEKVFLECVQDMDHENMFWYRQDPGLGLRLIYFSYDVKMKEKGDIPEGYSVSREKKERFSLILESASTNQTSMYLCASSISSGGRHTQYFGPGTRLTVL.

The rearrangement joins TRBV9 to TRBJ2-3; 8 bases are shared with TRBD2. Germline-derived CDR1 and CDR2 are SGDLS and YYNGEE. V lost 3 bases, J lost 5 bases, and 8 bases stayed unmatched. The length of the CDR3 is 15 residues. CDR3 residues: CASSATGGHGDTQYF. In nucleotides, the CDR3 is TGTGCCAGCAGCGCCACGGGGGGGCACGGAGATACGCAGTATTTT.

This clone has only a few counts. This rearrangement joins TRBV5-4 to TRBJ2-7; 7 positions agree with TRBD1. The CDR3 covers 13 residues. Unmatched junction bases numbered 7, after V lost 7 bases and J lost 3 bases. Germline V CDR1 and CDR2: SGHNT, YYREEE (reference sequence). CDR3 nucleotides: TGTGCCAGCTCCCACCGGGACAGCTACGAGCAGTACTTC. Translated, it gives CASSHRDSYEQYF.

The V call is TRBV28, the J call TRBJ2-7; D remains unclear. V was clipped by 6 bases and J by 0 bases, with 9 bases between them. The CDR3 covers 13 residues. Looked up from germline, CDR1 is MDHEN and CDR2 is SYDVKM. The CDR3 loop reads CASSRAGSYEQYF. The DNA for the CDR3 is TGTGCCAGCAGCCGGGCCGGCTCCTACGAGCAGTACTTC.

This clone appeared a few times. The J gene is TRBJ2-2, the V gene TRBV4-1; 13 bases line up with TRBD2. Germline CDR1 is MGHRA and CDR2 is YSYEKL. This CDR3 is 19 amino acids long. V lost 2 bases, J lost 0 bases, and 6 bases stayed unmatched. The CDR3 sequence: CASSQTRLAGGPNTGELFF. Here the CDR3 DNA reads TGCGCCAGCAGCCAAACGAGACTAGCGGGAGGCCCGAACACCGGGGAGCTGTTTTTT.

The rearrangement links TRBV2 to TRBJ2-3; 9 bases are shared with TRBD1. The CDR3 is 14 amino acids. Per germline, CDR1 SNHLY and CDR2 FYNNEI. With V trimmed by 7 bases and J by 4 bases, 6 bases remained unmatched. Here the CDR3 DNA reads TGTGCCAGCACTAGGGACAGGGCCCCAGATACGCAGTATTTT. Its protein is CASTRDRAPDTQYF.

This clone was seen once. The V call is TRBV7-9, the J call TRBJ2-1; maybe TRBD2 (6 bases). The germline gives CDR1 SEHNR, CDR2 FQNEAQ (reference sequence). Trimming shortened V by 0 bases and J by 8 bases, and 14 bases separated the two germline ends. The CDR3 has 15 residues. The DNA of the CDR3 is TGTGCCAGCAGCTTAGCGTGGCCGGGGGTCCATGAGCAGTTCTTC. It is translated as CASSLAWPGVHEQFF. The full variable domain, completed using reference TRBV7-9 and TRBJ2-1, is DTGVSQNPRHKITKRGQNVTFRCDPISEHNRLYWYRQTLGQGPEFLTYFQNEAQLEKSRLLSDRFSAERPKGSFSTLEIQRTEQGDSAMYLCASSLAWPGVHEQFFGPGTRLTVL.

This clone was seen once. This chain uses TRBV7-9 with TRBJ2-2; D gene uncertain. CDR1 is SEHNR, CDR2 FQNEAQ, per germline (reference sequence). The CDR3 runs to 16 residues. Trimming removed 1 base at V and 0 bases at J, with 9 bases between. The CDR3 spells CASSLGLTANTGELFF. CDR3 nucleotides: TGTGCCAGCAGCTTAGGTCTTACGGCGAACACCGGGGAGCTGTTTTTT.

V is TRBV2 and J is TRBJ2-2, with TRBD1 matching 8 bases. This CDR3 is built from 15 residues. V lost 6 bases and J lost 7; bases outside the gene matches: 10. In germline, CDR1 is SNHLY, CDR2 FYNNEI. The DNA for the CDR3 is TGTGCCAGCAGCGGACTTCAGGGGGCGGACGGGGAGCTGTTTTTT. Translated: CASSGLQGADGELFF.